Listed below are T cell receptor beta chains from one sample, sequenced in a study of T cell responses to AZD1222 COVID-19 vaccine. Profiling relied on immunoSEQ multiplex PCR, and the TCRdb table lists in-frame clones only, not all of them. Of over 150,000 clones in the sample, about 90% are singletons; the top ten hold around 4.6%. The material was peripheral blood, obtained on day 0 of MenACWY control vaccination. Source of these receptors: an adult in good health. Both conserved end residues are part of each CDR3. The D gene is left open where the match is weak.

V: TRBV30; J: TRBJ2-1; D: .; CDR3: CASSKGSSYNEQFF
V: TRBV19; J: TRBJ1-6; D: .; CDR3: CASSILLNSPLHF
V: TRBV3-1/TRBV3-2; J: TRBJ1-1; D: .; CDR3: CASSQDRGDTVF
V: TRBV19; J: TRBJ1-2; D: .; CDR3: CASSMGTGTGGYTF
V: TRBV28; J: TRBJ1-5; D: .; CDR3: CASSPWTLAGYSNQPQHF
V: TRBV4-2; J: TRBJ1-2; D: .; CDR3: CASSQQPQTRGDYGYTF
V: TRBV7-2; J: TRBJ2-7; D: .; CDR3: CASSSLSYEQYF
V: TRBV25-1; J: TRBJ2-3; D: .; CDR3: CASRAGRSTDTQYF
V: TRBV5-4; J: TRBJ2-7; D: .; CDR3: CASIGLSGYF
V: TRBV9; J: TRBJ2-2; D: .; CDR3: CASSLTSGRTGELFF
V: TRBV12-3/TRBV12-4; J: TRBJ1-5; D: .; CDR3: CASSPHNQPQHF
V: TRBV11-3; J: TRBJ2-1; D: .; CDR3: CASSLESAPSYNEQFF
V: TRBV2; J: TRBJ2-1; D: TRBD1; CDR3: CASLSDRGWNEQFF
V: TRBV30; J: TRBJ2-3; D: TRBD2; CDR3: CAWSVRGGSGSDTQYF
V: TRBV7-7; J: TRBJ1-1; D: .; CDR3: CASSPGLSTEAFF
V: TRBV9; J: TRBJ1-1; D: .; CDR3: CASSVGADSEAFF
V: TRBV19; J: TRBJ1-4; D: .; CDR3: CASSPQVTEKLFF
V: TRBV5-5; J: TRBJ1-2; D: TRBD1; CDR3: CASSRETGNYGYTF
V: TRBV7-9; J: TRBJ2-7; D: .; CDR3: CASSFGRSYEQYF
V: TRBV3-1/TRBV3-2; J: TRBJ2-5; D: .; CDR3: CASSQDIGLSRTQYF
V: TRBV30; J: TRBJ2-5; D: .; CDR3: CAWSVGETQYF
V: TRBV7-3; J: TRBJ2-1; D: TRBD2; CDR3: CASSLTGLAGGPNNEQFF
V: TRBV6-2/TRBV6-3; J: TRBJ2-3; D: .; CDR3: CASSLNRRGTDTQYF
V: TRBV4-1; J: TRBJ2-7; D: TRBD2; CDR3: CASSQDHSSGGYYEQYF
V: TRBV9; J: TRBJ1-4; D: TRBD1; CDR3: CASSVAQGVSELFF
V: TRBV5-6; J: TRBJ2-5; D: TRBD2; CDR3: CASSLAAGGGETQYF
V: TRBV30; J: TRBJ1-1; D: .; CDR3: CAWSVMVTNTEAFF
V: TRBV10-3; J: TRBJ2-7; D: .; CDR3: CAISESLEGLYEQYF
V: TRBV9; J: TRBJ1-4; D: TRBD1; CDR3: CASSVGGLGTGGEKLFF
V: TRBV6-5; J: TRBJ1-5; D: .; CDR3: CASSLGAGLGPQHF
V: TRBV19; J: TRBJ2-1; D: .; CDR3: CASRGSSYNEQFF
V: TRBV6-5; J: TRBJ2-1; D: TRBD2; CDR3: CASSSRGREGYEQFF
V: TRBV2; J: TRBJ1-5; D: .; CDR3: CASRTGRMSNQPQHF